These 22 T cell receptor beta chains were all obtained from the same sample, sequenced in a study of OX40 agonist ivuxolimab in advanced cancers. Data came from immunoSEQ multiplex PCR; TCRdb stores just in-frame clones and leaves some out. The sample holds approximately 90,000 clones, 70% to 90% seen once. The specimen comprised CD4+ or CD8+ T cells sorted from blood, sampled in a trial of the OX40 agonist ivuxolimab. Receptors originate from an adult with an advanced solid tumor such as melanoma, head and neck, liver or kidney cancer.

The chain combines TRBV11-3 with TRBJ2-1; 9 nucleotides agree with TRBD2. Germline values: CDR1 SGHNT, CDR2 YENEEA. The CDR3 sequence is 16 residues long. V shed 3 bases, J shed 8 bases, and the junction held 11 bases outside the gene matches. DNA for the CDR3: TGTGCCAGCAGCTTGCGCGGGAGGGCCGGAGGGGATGAGCAGTTCTTC. Residues: CASSLRGRAGGDEQFF.

This chain links TRBV7-9 with TRBJ1-1; D gene ambiguous. CDR1 is SEHNR and CDR2 is FQNEAQ in the germline V gene (reference sequence). With 5 bases removed from V and 0 bases from J, the gap between germline ends came to 13 bases. CDR3 length: 15 amino acids. The chain's CDR3 is CASSLEVVMNTEAFF. CDR3 DNA: TGTGCCAGCAGCCTCGAGGTGGTCATGAACACTGAAGCTTTCTTT.

This clone was seen only once. V and J are TRBV4-2 and TRBJ1-1, with a weak D call TRBD1 (6 bases). The germline V gene has CDR1 LGHNA and CDR2 YNFKEQ. The CDR3 consists of 15 residues. The V gene lost 4 bases and the J gene lost 0 bases, with 12 bases spanning the gap. CDR3 bases: TGTGCCAGCAGCCGAGAACAGGGTGTGAACACTGAAGCTTTCTTT. Its translation is CASSREQGVNTEAFF.

The chain uses TRBV28 and TRBJ2-4; 9 bases align to TRBD2. Germline V CDR1 and CDR2: MDHEN, SYDVKM. This CDR3 is 18 amino acids long. The J segment lost 5 bases and the V segment lost 6 bases, leaving 17 bases of the junction unmatched. As DNA, the CDR3 is TGTGCCAGCAGAGGAACTAGCGGGTCAGGGGGGGGCGAAAACATTCAGTACTTC. As protein: CASRGTSGSGGGENIQYF.

The chain employs TRBV28 and TRBJ1-5; D not resolved. Germline V gene lookup returns CDR1 MDHEN and CDR2 SYDVKM. The CDR3 contains 14 residues. The ends were cut back, 5 bases at V and 5 bases at J, with 13 bases in the middle. The CDR3 protein is CASSPYGVYQPQHF. The CDR3 bases are TGTGCCAGCAGTCCCTACGGGGTGTATCAGCCCCAGCATTTT.

CDR3 protein: CASSAQQGRSYEQYF. DNA for the CDR3: TGTGCCAGCAGTGCCCAACAGGGGAGGTCCTACGAGCAGTACTTC. The chain has TRBV28 and TRBJ2-7; possible D gene TRBD1, 7 bases. The CDR3 is made up of 15 amino acids. Germline V CDR1 and CDR2: MDHEN, SYDVKM. V was pared by 5 bases and J by 1 base, with 15 bases between.

This clone occurred a few times. The rearrangement links TRBV7-6 to TRBJ1-2; tentative D call: TRBD1 (6 bases). The CDR3 sequence is 14 residues long. The ends were cut back, 5 bases at V and 8 bases at J, with 18 bases in the middle. Per the germline V gene, CDR1 is SGHVS and CDR2 is FNYEAQ. The CDR3 loop is CASSPGQLTGGYTF. The CDR3 bases are TGTGCCAGCAGCCCTGGACAGCTCACGGGGGGCTACACCTTC.

The V and J genes are TRBV15 and TRBJ2-3, with D unresolved. V shed 5 bases and J shed 3 bases, with 9 bases lying between them. Germline V lookup: CDR1 LNHNV, CDR2 YYDKDF (reference sequence). The CDR3 loop spans 13 amino acids. The CDR3 sequence: CATSVSITDTQYF. DNA for the CDR3: TGTGCCACCAGCGTAAGCATTACAGATACGCAGTATTTT.

The chain carries TRBV19 and TRBJ2-1; D is unclear. Germline V gives CDR1 LNHDA, CDR2 SQIVND (reference sequence). This CDR3 is built from 17 residues. The V end was cut by 1 base, the J end by 0 bases, with 13 bases between. The DNA for the CDR3 is TGTGCCAGTAGTATAGGTGTGGAGCCAAGCTCCTACAATGAGCAGTTCTTC. It specifies CASSIGVEPSSYNEQFF. Full variable domain (outside the CDR3, taken from reference TRBV19 and TRBJ2-1): DGGITQSPKYLFRKEGQNVTLSCEQNLNHDAMYWYRQDPGQGLRLIYYSQIVNDFQKGDIAEGYSVSREKKESFPLTVTSAQKNPTAFYLCASSIGVEPSSYNEQFFGPGTRLTVL.

The chain is built from TRBV7-2 and TRBJ2-7; TRBD2 matches at 7 bases. Per the germline V gene, CDR1 is SGHTA and CDR2 is FQGNSA. Germline trimming cut 1 base from V and 3 bases from J; bases unmatched to any gene: 6. The CDR3 spans 15 residues. CDR3 sequence: CASSLVPSGNYEQYF. The CDR3, as DNA: TGTGCCAGCAGCTTAGTGCCTAGCGGAAACTACGAGCAGTACTTC.

V gene TRBV11-1 combines with J gene TRBJ2-7, with D hard to call. The germline V gene has CDR1 SGHAT and CDR2 FQDESV (reference sequence). This CDR3 region has 14 residues. Trimming cost V 1 base and J 6 bases, with 13 bases left between them. CDR3 in amino acids: CASSLVGSPGEQYF. The DNA of the CDR3 is TGTGCCAGCAGCTTAGTAGGATCGCCGGGCGAGCAGTACTTC.

The rearrangement joins TRBV14 to TRBJ2-5; the D gene could be TRBD1 or TRBD2 (5 bases each). The CDR3 extends over 14 amino acids. CDR1 is SGHDN, CDR2 FVKESK, per germline. V lost 0 bases and J lost 11, with 16 bases in between. The DNA of the CDR3 is TGTGCCAGCAGCCAAGACCCACTTGGGGGAGAGCAGTACTTC. Translating gives CASSQDPLGGEQYF.

V and J are TRBV6-5 and TRBJ1-2; D perhaps matches TRBD1 (6 bases). The germline V and J ends were trimmed by 8 bases and 7 bases, with 17 bases remaining between them. CDR3 length: 13 amino acids. Germline V gene lookup returns CDR1 MNHEY and CDR2 SVGAGI. The CDR3 spells CASHASPGAGYTF. CDR3 coding DNA: TGTGCCAGCCACGCAAGCCCAGGGGCTGGCTACACCTTC.

V is TRBV20-1 and J is TRBJ1-2; no clear D. Germline V gives CDR1 DFQATT, CDR2 SNEGSKA (reference sequence). CDR3 size: 11 residues. The V end was cut by 2 bases, the J end by 3 bases, with 4 bases between. CDR3 sequence reads: CSARHYYGYTF. In DNA, the CDR3 is TGCAGTGCTAGACACTACTATGGCTACACCTTC.

The CDR3 nucleotides read TGTGCCAGCAGCTTCCTTGGACGAGAACTGTTTTTT. Its translation: CASSFLGRELFF. The chain carries TRBV7-9 and TRBJ1-4; the D is unclear. V lost 3 bases and J 12 bases, leaving 11 bases between the germline ends. This CDR3 has 12 amino acids. Germline CDR1 and CDR2: SEHNR and FQNEAQ (reference sequence).

This clone has only one observation. The chain employs TRBV6-5 and TRBJ1-2; 9 nucleotides match TRBD1. The CDR3 runs to 16 residues. The trim removed 2 bases at V and 0 bases at J, leaving 4 bases unmatched. CDR1 is MNHEY, CDR2 SVGAGI, per germline. CDR3 protein: CASSYHRTGANYGYTF. The DNA for the CDR3 is TGTGCCAGCAGTTACCATAGGACAGGGGCTAACTATGGCTACACCTTC.

V is TRBV5-1 and J is TRBJ2-2; D unresolved. This CDR3 contains 14 residues. CDR1 and CDR2 from the germline V gene are SGHRS and YFSETQ. The V end was cut by 5 bases, the J end by 3 bases, with 11 bases between. CDR3 coding DNA: TGCGCCAGCAGGCCCGGCCTATACACCGGGGAGCTGTTTTTT. Translating it yields CASRPGLYTGELFF.

V gene TRBV18 combines with J gene TRBJ2-1; the D is unclear. The germline V gene encodes CDR1 KGHSH and CDR2 LQKENI. Trimming shortened V by 7 bases and J by 6 bases, and 13 bases separated the two germline ends. CDR3 size: 13 residues. In DNA, the CDR3 is TGTGCCAGCTGGACGAACAATATCAATGAGCAGTTCTTC. It encodes CASWTNNINEQFF.

The rearrangement uses TRBV19 and TRBJ2-1; 7 bases map to TRBD1. CDR1 LNHDA and CDR2 SQIVND come from the germline V gene (reference sequence). The CDR3 length is 14 residues. V shed 5 bases, J shed 8 bases, and the junction held 9 bases outside the gene matches. CDR3 loop: CASSRTGDLDEQFF. In DNA, the CDR3 is TGTGCCAGTAGTCGGACAGGAGATTTGGATGAGCAGTTCTTC.

The chain has TRBV5-1 and TRBJ2-2; 7 nucleotides match TRBD2. The CDR3 is made up of 15 amino acids. Germline trimming cut 1 base from V and 1 base from J; bases unmatched to any gene: 1. Germline assignment: CDR1 SGHRS and CDR2 YFSETQ. CDR3 in amino acids: CASSLRGVNTGELFF. The CDR3 region has the DNA TGCGCCAGCAGCTTGCGGGGGGTGAACACCGGGGAGCTGTTTTTT.

The chain links TRBV7-9 to TRBJ2-5; perhaps TRBD2 as D (6 bases). In germline, CDR1 is SEHNR, CDR2 FQNEAQ (reference sequence). This CDR3 is built from 13 residues. The V end lost 1 base, the J end lost 6 bases, and 9 bases lay between the germline ends. In DNA form, the CDR3 reads TGTGCCAGCAGCTTAGGGGGGGATAAGACCCAGTACTTC. This sequence encodes CASSLGGDKTQYF.

The V gene is TRBV19, the J gene TRBJ1-5; perhaps TRBD1 as D (5 bases). The CDR3 runs to 15 residues. From germline, CDR1 is LNHDA and CDR2 SQIVND (reference sequence). V lost 3 bases to trimming and J lost 1 base, with 10 bases between them. The CDR3 DNA reads as TGTGCCAGTAGTATTGAGGGGAGGAGCAATCAGCCCCAGCATTTT. Its protein product is CASSIEGRSNQPQHF.